This TCR beta chain comes out of a study of cytomegalovirus exposure and HLA in healthy donors. PCR involved 60 Vbeta and 13 Jbeta primers. Clones were sequenced by immunoSEQ multiplex PCR, and TCRdb holds only the in-frame ones, with some missing. The specimen's table records 150,000 or so clones. Comments on this clone: Its antigen is not identified.

Donors sampled were nominally healthy, though unrecorded immune exposures were likely. CDR3 length: 19 amino acids. Findings and limits, study-wide: Some V segments, including TRBV6-2 and TRBV6-3, were excluded as indistinguishable. One variant, a missense change in DCLRE1C, was linked in a later analysis to TCR beta V- and J-gene trimming.

The chain employs TRBV21-1 and TRBJ2-5; the D call of TRBD2 is as the table states it, not checked on the DNA. TRBV21-1 represents a pseudogene. This sequence originates from an older woman in good health and CMV-seronegative. Sequenced sample: PBMCs. The CDR3 DNA reads TGTGCCAGCAGCAAAGCGCGGGTCTCTAGCGGGAGCTGTTTGGAGACCCAGTACTTC. It is translated as CASSKARVSSGSCLETQYF.